The source of this T cell receptor (beta chain) is a study of T cell repertoires in cytomegalovirus infection. The overall study: Signatures in public TCR beta sequences pointed to both CMV infection and matching HLA type.

The CDR3 extends over 12 amino acids. In germline, CDR1 is SGHTA, CDR2 FQGNSA. This clonotype was counted ten times or more. TCRdb re-derived calls from the reads in MiXCR, one entry per CDR3 protein. Here the sample spans around 270,000 distinct CDR3 sequences, approximately 9% being singletons. The origin of this receptor is a human donor in good health (CMV status not recorded). Some clones in this sample may be carry-over from other donors' samples. The sample taken for sequencing was PBMCs. The chain has TRBV7-2 and TRBJ2-6; D is ambiguous. In nucleotides, the CDR3 is TGTGCAACAGAAACTGGGGCCAACGTCCTGACTTTC. It codes for CATETGANVLTF.